The clone carrying this T cell receptor (beta chain) was observed a few times. The antigen remains undetermined. CDR3 length equals 15 residues. Germline V gene sequence: CDR1 MNHEY, CDR2 SMNVEV (reference sequence). Trimming stripped 6 bases from V and 2 bases from J, with 15 bases between. This entry belongs to a study of OX40 agonist ivuxolimab in advanced cancers. Points from the study as a whole: Fewer expanded clones were found on average in CD4+ than in CD8+ T cells.

TCRdb's copy holds only in-frame clones and misses some; the assay was immunoSEQ multiplex PCR. The sample lists about 18,000 clones, approximately 80% occurring once. The material sequenced was CD4+ or CD8+ T cells sorted from blood, taken in a trial of the OX40 agonist ivuxolimab. This TCR derives from an adult with an advanced solid tumor such as melanoma, head and neck, liver or kidney cancer. The chain has TRBV27 and TRBJ2-3, with D tentatively TRBD2 (6 bases). This CDR3 is CASSPGTYPTDTQYF. The CDR3 DNA reads as TGTGCCAGCAGCCCCGGGACTTACCCCACAGATACGCAGTATTTT.